This T cell receptor (beta chain) was identified during a study of blood T cell repertoires in COVID-19. Study overall: Sites across the United States, Italy and Spain contributed samples from acute and convalescent COVID-19. Nucleic acid was either cDNA or gDNA, and it came from T cells, B-cell-depleted T cells, or PBMCs.

Trimming at V came to 4 bases and at J to 4 bases, leaving 6 bases not matched to a gene. Germline V gene data show CDR1 as LGHDT and CDR2 as YNNKEL (reference sequence). The CDR3 runs 15 residues. As processed by the authors: Amplification of reference gene primers provided the estimated nucleated cell counts. Data came from immunoSEQ multiplex PCR; TCRdb stores just in-frame clones and leaves some out. V and J calls plus clone size are reproduced from that table; the DNA served to infer D and trimming. The data show more than 70,000 clones, around 86% seen once. The sequence derives from a man aged 55 to 70 with acute or convalescent COVID-19. Sample: peripheral blood. The V and J genes are TRBV3-1 (or the pseudogene TRBV3-2) and TRBJ2-3, with 9 bases that match TRBD2. The CDR3 region is CASSPSGVAADTQYF. CDR3 nucleotides: TGTGCCAGCAGCCCTAGCGGGGTCGCGGCAGATACGCAGTATTTT.